Included here is one T cell receptor beta chain sequence, with context. This sample is part of a study of T cell changes during pregnancy in multiple sclerosis. Produced via immunoSEQ multiplex PCR; TCRdb's table is partial and in-frame only. The sample lists approximately 88,000 clones, approximately 94% occurring once. The CDR3 is 13 amino acids. CDR1 and CDR2 from the germline V gene are MNHEY and SVGAGI. J gave up 9 bases and V 3 bases, and 5 bases lay outside the gene matches. The sequence derives from a female donor with multiple sclerosis, enrolled in a pregnancy study. The gene calls are TRBV6-5 and TRBJ2-1, with 7 bases that match TRBD2. The input for sequencing was peripheral blood, taken in the third trimester of pregnancy. The CDR3 DNA follows: TGTGCCAGCAGTTATATAGCGGGCGGTGAGCAGTTCTTC. Translating gives CASSYIAGGEQFF.